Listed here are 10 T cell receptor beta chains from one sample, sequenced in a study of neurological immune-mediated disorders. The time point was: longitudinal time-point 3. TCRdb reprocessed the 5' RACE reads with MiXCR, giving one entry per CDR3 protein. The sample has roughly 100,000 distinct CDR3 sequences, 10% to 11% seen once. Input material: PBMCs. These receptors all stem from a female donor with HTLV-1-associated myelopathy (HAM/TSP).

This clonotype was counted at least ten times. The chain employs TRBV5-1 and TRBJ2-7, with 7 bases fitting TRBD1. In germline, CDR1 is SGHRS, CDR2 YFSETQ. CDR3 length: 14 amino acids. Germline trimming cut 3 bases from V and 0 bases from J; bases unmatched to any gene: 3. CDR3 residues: CASSWDSGSYEQYF. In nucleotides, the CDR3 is TGCGCCAGCAGCTGGGACAGCGGCTCCTACGAGCAGTACTTC.

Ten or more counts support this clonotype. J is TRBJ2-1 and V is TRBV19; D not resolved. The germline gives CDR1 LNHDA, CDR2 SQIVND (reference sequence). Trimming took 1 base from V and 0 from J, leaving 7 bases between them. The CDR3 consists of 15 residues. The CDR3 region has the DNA TGTGCCAGTAGTATAGTAGCAAGCTCCTACAATGAGCAGTTCTTC. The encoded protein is CASSIVASSYNEQFF.

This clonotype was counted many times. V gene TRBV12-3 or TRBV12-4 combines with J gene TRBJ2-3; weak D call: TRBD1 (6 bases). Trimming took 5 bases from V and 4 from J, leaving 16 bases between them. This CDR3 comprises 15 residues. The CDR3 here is CASSRPGAAADTQYF. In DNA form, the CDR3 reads TGTGCCAGCAGTCGCCCAGGGGCAGCGGCAGATACGCAGTATTTT.

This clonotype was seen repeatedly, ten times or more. CDR3 in amino acids: CASTQGGDTQYF. CDR3 DNA sequence: TGTGCCAGCACTCAGGGGGGTGATACGCAGTATTTT. The chain joins TRBV12-3 or TRBV12-4 to TRBJ2-3, with D perhaps matching TRBD1 (7 bases). CDR3 length: 12 amino acids. The ends were cut back, 7 bases at V and 6 bases at J, with 11 bases in the middle.

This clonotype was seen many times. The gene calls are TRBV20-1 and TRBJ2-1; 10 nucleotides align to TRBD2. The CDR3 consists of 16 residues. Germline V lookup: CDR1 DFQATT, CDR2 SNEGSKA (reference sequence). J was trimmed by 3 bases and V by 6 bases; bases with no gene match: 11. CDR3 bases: TGCAGTGCCCCCCCGCTAGCGGGGGAATTCTACAATGAGCAGTTCTTC. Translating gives CSAPPLAGEFYNEQFF.

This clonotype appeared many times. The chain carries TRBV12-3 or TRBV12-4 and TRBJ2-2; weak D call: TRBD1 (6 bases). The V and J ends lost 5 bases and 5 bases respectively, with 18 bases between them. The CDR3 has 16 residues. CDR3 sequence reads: CASSTDRRQGTGELFF. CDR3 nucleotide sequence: TGTGCCAGCAGTACCGACAGGCGGCAGGGGACCGGGGAGCTGTTTTTT.

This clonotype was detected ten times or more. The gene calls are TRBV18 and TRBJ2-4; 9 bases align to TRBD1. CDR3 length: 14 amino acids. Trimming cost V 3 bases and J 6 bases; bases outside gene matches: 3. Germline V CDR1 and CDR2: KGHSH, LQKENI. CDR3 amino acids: CASSPQGQGNIQYF. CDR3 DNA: TGTGCCAGCTCACCTCAGGGACAGGGAAACATTCAGTACTTC.

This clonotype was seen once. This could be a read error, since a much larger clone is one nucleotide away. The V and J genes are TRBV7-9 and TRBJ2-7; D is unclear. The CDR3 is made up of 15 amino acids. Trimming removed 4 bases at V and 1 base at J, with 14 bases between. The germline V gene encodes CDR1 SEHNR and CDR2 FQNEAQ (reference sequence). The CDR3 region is CASSWSYEDSYEQYF. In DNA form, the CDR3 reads TGTGCCAGCAGCTGGAGCTATGAGGATTCCTACGAGCAGTACTTC.

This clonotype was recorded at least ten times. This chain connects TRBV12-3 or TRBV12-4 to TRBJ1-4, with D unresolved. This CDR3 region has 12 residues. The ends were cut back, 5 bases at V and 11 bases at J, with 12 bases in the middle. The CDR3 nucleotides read TGTGCCAGCAGTGGATCCGGGCGTAAACTGTTTTTT. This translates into CASSGSGRKLFF.

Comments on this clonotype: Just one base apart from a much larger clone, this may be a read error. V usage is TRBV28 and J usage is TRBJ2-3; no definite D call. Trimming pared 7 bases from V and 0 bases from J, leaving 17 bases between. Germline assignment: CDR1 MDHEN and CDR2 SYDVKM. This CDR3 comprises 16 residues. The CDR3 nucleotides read TGTGCCAGCACTTCCGTCGACTCCACTAGCACAGATACGCAGTATTTT. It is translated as CASTSVDSTSTDTQYF.